Listed below are T cell receptor beta chains from one sample, sequenced in a study of blood T cell repertoires in COVID-19. The data were produced by immunoSEQ multiplex PCR, yet TCRdb's version contains in-frame clones alone and is incomplete. Seen here are some 180,000 clones, roughly 81% observed once, and the top ten hold roughly an eighth. Sample: peripheral blood. The receptor set was obtained from a woman over 75 with COVID-19, enrolled during active disease. Both conserved end residues are part of each CDR3. The order of the fields is J gene, clone size, V gene, D gene, CDR3 DNA, CDR3 protein. The D gene is left open where the match is weak. Clone size appears in some rows only: once, few, many, or a class for an expanded clone.

TRBJ1-5 | . | TRBV5-1 | . | TGCGCCAGCAGCTTGGACAGGAGCAATCAGCCCCAGCATTTT | CASSLDRSNQPQHF
TRBJ2-4 | . | TRBV11-3 | TRBD2 | TGTGCCAGCAGCCCATATACGACCTCCCGAGCGGGGGGGAGCATTCAGTACTTC | CASSPYTTSRAGGSIQYF
TRBJ2-1 | . | TRBV4-2 | . | TGTGCCAGCAGCCAAGAAGGAGGGGGGGCTACCAATGAGCAGTTCTTC | CASSQEGGGATNEQFF
TRBJ2-1 | . | TRBV15 | . | TGTGCCACCAGCAGAGATGCACTAATGGAGCTTCAGGAGCAGTTCTTC | CATSRDALMELQEQFF
TRBJ2-7 | . | TRBV19 | . | TGTGCCAGTAGTAACCAGGGGGGTCTAAGAGAGCAGTACTTC | CASSNQGGLREQYF
TRBJ2-5 | . | TRBV7-9 | . | TGTGCCAGCAGCACTTTGGGGCAGGGGTTGGAGACCCAGTACTTC | CASSTLGQGLETQYF
TRBJ2-1 | . | TRBV5-1 | TRBD2 | TGCGCCAGCAGCTCGTTGACTAGCGGACGTTACAATGAGCAGTTCTTC | CASSSLTSGRYNEQFF
TRBJ2-1 | . | TRBV19 | . | TGTGCCAGTAGTATATCCGGGAACCCCTACAATGAGCAGTTCTTC | CASSISGNPYNEQFF
TRBJ2-1 | . | TRBV4-3 | TRBD2 | TGCACCAGCAGCCAAGATGGGACGGGGAGGGACGATGAGCAGTTCTTC | CTSSQDGTGRDDEQFF
TRBJ1-2 | . | TRBV29-1 | TRBD1 | TGCAGCGTCCCCCAGGGGGGACAGGGTGGGGGCTACACCTTC | CSVPQGGQGGGYTF
TRBJ2-2 | . | TRBV29-1 | TRBD1 | TGCAGCGCTTGGGACAGCAACACCGGGGAGCTGTTTTTT | CSAWDSNTGELFF
TRBJ2-7 | many | TRBV2 | . | TGTGCCAGCAGTGATGGAGTGATCTCCTACGAGCAGTACTTC | CASSDGVISYEQYF
TRBJ1-1 | many | TRBV9 | TRBD1 | TGTGCCAGCAGCGTCAACTCCAGGACAGGGGAGGACACTGAAGCTTTCTTT | CASSVNSRTGEDTEAFF
TRBJ1-3 | . | TRBV5-1 | TRBD1 | TGCGCCAGCAGCCCAGACAGGGACCCTGGAAACACCATATATTTT | CASSPDRDPGNTIYF